This TCR beta chain emerged from a study of OX40 agonist ivuxolimab in advanced cancers. Study-wide context: Among those treated, three patients had partial responses, one with hepatocellular carcinoma and two with cutaneous melanoma.

Some clones are missing from TCRdb's copy, which holds only in-frame ones; the method was immunoSEQ multiplex PCR. The data contain approximately 44,000 clones, 70% to 85% of them singletons. The V end lost 0 bases, the J end lost 3 bases, and 6 bases lay between the germline ends. Germline V CDR1 and CDR2: PRHDT, FYEKMQ (reference sequence). The CDR3 has 13 residues. The rearrangement joins TRBV13 to TRBJ2-7; D is undetermined. The source material was CD4+ or CD8+ T cells sorted from blood, sampled in a trial of the OX40 agonist ivuxolimab. This TCR was sampled from an adult with an advanced solid tumor such as melanoma, head and neck, liver or kidney cancer. The DNA of the CDR3 is TGTGCCAGCAGCTTAGGCTCAGACTACGAGCAGTACTTC. This gives the protein CASSLGSDYEQYF.